This is a list of T cell receptor beta chains from one sample in a study of blood T cell repertoires in COVID-19. TCRdb's copy holds only in-frame clones and misses some; the assay was immunoSEQ multiplex PCR. Seen here are under 350,000 clones, 86% observed once, and the top ten hold over 2%. The sequencing sample was made of PBMCs or T cells enriched from blood (not recorded which). These receptors all come from a woman under 30 who had recovered from COVID-19. CDR3s include the opening cysteine and the closing phenylalanine or tryptophan. Fields, in order: V gene, clone size, J gene, D gene, CDR3 DNA, CDR3 protein. A D gene is named only where the DNA matches it firmly. Clone size, where shown, is once, few, many, or a class for clones that have expanded.

v_call: TRBV3-1/TRBV3-2
clone_size: .
j_call: TRBJ1-1
d_call: .
cdr3_nt: TGTGCCAGCAGCCGTTCAGGGAGGGGAGCTTTCTTT
cdr3_aa: CASSRSGRGAFF

v_call: TRBV3-1/TRBV3-2
clone_size: few
j_call: TRBJ2-7
d_call: TRBD2
cdr3_nt: TGTGCCAGCAGCCGTGTCTCTACGGGACTAGATTACGAGCAGTACTTC
cdr3_aa: CASSRVSTGLDYEQYF

v_call: TRBV7-2
clone_size: few
j_call: TRBJ1-2
d_call: .
cdr3_nt: TGTGCCAGCAGCTTAGCCGCGGGGGCGCAGGTCTATGGCTACACCTTC
cdr3_aa: CASSLAAGAQVYGYTF

v_call: TRBV7-9
clone_size: .
j_call: TRBJ2-1
d_call: TRBD1
cdr3_nt: TGTGCCAGCAGCCCCCCGGGACAGCCCGACAATGAGCAGTTCTTC
cdr3_aa: CASSPPGQPDNEQFF

v_call: TRBV11-2
clone_size: .
j_call: TRBJ2-7
d_call: .
cdr3_nt: TGTGCCAGCAGCCCCTCTAGACTTTCTATCGCATACGAGCAGTACTTC
cdr3_aa: CASSPSRLSIAYEQYF

v_call: TRBV29-1
clone_size: .
j_call: TRBJ1-4
d_call: .
cdr3_nt: TGCAGCGTTGAAGATGGGGGGGCGAGTGAAAAACTGTTTTTT
cdr3_aa: CSVEDGGASEKLFF

v_call: TRBV7-6
clone_size: .
j_call: TRBJ1-2
d_call: TRBD1
cdr3_nt: TGTGCCAGCGGCCCGACAGGGGACTATGGCTACACCTTC
cdr3_aa: CASGPTGDYGYTF

v_call: TRBV10-3
clone_size: .
j_call: TRBJ2-5
d_call: .
cdr3_nt: TGTGCCATCAGTGAGTCAGCCTTACTCCCCCAGTACTTC
cdr3_aa: CAISESALLPQYF

v_call: TRBV7-9
clone_size: once
j_call: TRBJ2-1
d_call: .
cdr3_nt: TGTGCCAGCAGCTTAGCTAGCGGTTCGCGTAGTGAGCAGTTCTTC
cdr3_aa: CASSLASGSRSEQFF

v_call: TRBV7-9
clone_size: .
j_call: TRBJ2-3
d_call: TRBD1
cdr3_nt: TGTGCCAGCAGCTTAAGCTTCGGACAGGGGGCTACAGATACGCAGTATTTT
cdr3_aa: CASSLSFGQGATDTQYF

v_call: TRBV5-1
clone_size: .
j_call: TRBJ1-1
d_call: TRBD1
cdr3_nt: TGCGCCAGCAGCTGGGACAGCACTGGTGCTGAAGCTTTCTTT
cdr3_aa: CASSWDSTGAEAFF

v_call: TRBV28
clone_size: .
j_call: TRBJ2-7
d_call: TRBD1
cdr3_nt: TGTGCCAGCAGTTTAGACGGGACAGAGATCTCCTACGAGCAGTACTTC
cdr3_aa: CASSLDGTEISYEQYF

v_call: TRBV6-2/TRBV6-3
clone_size: .
j_call: TRBJ1-5
d_call: .
cdr3_nt: TGTGCCAGCAGTTACGCTGGAGAGCAGCCCCAGCATTTT
cdr3_aa: CASSYAGEQPQHF

v_call: TRBV6-5
clone_size: .
j_call: TRBJ2-7
d_call: TRBD1
cdr3_nt: TGTGCCAGCCGGGACAGCCGATACTACGAGCAGTACTTC
cdr3_aa: CASRDSRYYEQYF

v_call: TRBV5-1
clone_size: .
j_call: TRBJ2-3
d_call: TRBD2
cdr3_nt: TGCGCCAGCAGCTTGGCCGGGACTAGCGGCACAGATACGCAGTATTTT
cdr3_aa: CASSLAGTSGTDTQYF

v_call: TRBV6-2/TRBV6-3
clone_size: .
j_call: TRBJ2-3
d_call: TRBD1
cdr3_nt: TGTGCCAGCAGTTACCCCCGACAGGGCTACACAGATACGCAGTATTTT
cdr3_aa: CASSYPRQGYTDTQYF

v_call: TRBV10-2
clone_size: .
j_call: TRBJ2-7
d_call: .
cdr3_nt: TGCGCCAGCAGTGAGTCGATCGGACGGGAGTCTTACGAGCAGTACTTC
cdr3_aa: CASSESIGRESYEQYF

v_call: TRBV11-2
clone_size: .
j_call: TRBJ1-6
d_call: .
cdr3_nt: TGTGCACGGGAGAGGGTAGGGCGGGCTCGGAATTCACCCCTCCACTTT
cdr3_aa: CARERVGRARNSPLHF

v_call: TRBV14
clone_size: .
j_call: TRBJ2-5
d_call: TRBD2
cdr3_nt: TGTGCCAGCAGCCACCCTACGGCGGGGGACCAAGAGACCCAGTACTTC
cdr3_aa: CASSHPTAGDQETQYF

v_call: TRBV7-2
clone_size: few
j_call: TRBJ2-1
d_call: .
cdr3_nt: TGTGCCAGCAGCTTACTTGCCCTAGCTGTCTCCTACAATGAGCAGTTCTTC
cdr3_aa: CASSLLALAVSYNEQFF

v_call: TRBV5-1
clone_size: .
j_call: TRBJ1-5
d_call: .
cdr3_nt: TGCGCCAGCAGCTTATTACAGGGTTCTCAGCCCCAGCATTTT
cdr3_aa: CASSLLQGSQPQHF

v_call: TRBV28
clone_size: once
j_call: TRBJ2-3
d_call: TRBD2
cdr3_nt: TGTGCCAGCCCTCCCCTGGGGGGGGACCAAACAGATACGCAGTATTTT
cdr3_aa: CASPPLGGDQTDTQYF

v_call: TRBV3-1/TRBV3-2
clone_size: .
j_call: TRBJ2-7
d_call: TRBD2
cdr3_nt: TGTGCCAGCAGCCGGAGTAGCGGGGGGGCCTTTTACGAGCAGTACTTC
cdr3_aa: CASSRSSGGAFYEQYF

v_call: TRBV12-3/TRBV12-4
clone_size: .
j_call: TRBJ1-4
d_call: .
cdr3_nt: TGTGCCAGCAGGTCGCAGGGGGAAAAACTGTTTTTT
cdr3_aa: CASRSQGEKLFF

v_call: TRBV3-1/TRBV3-2
clone_size: .
j_call: TRBJ2-7
d_call: TRBD2
cdr3_nt: TGTGCCAGCAGCCAGCTAGCGGAGGTAAGGCTCGAGCAGTACTTC
cdr3_aa: CASSQLAEVRLEQYF

v_call: TRBV29-1
clone_size: .
j_call: TRBJ2-5
d_call: TRBD2
cdr3_nt: TGCAGCGCCAGTAGCGGGAGGGTAGAGACCCAGTACTTC
cdr3_aa: CSASSGRVETQYF

v_call: TRBV7-3
clone_size: few
j_call: TRBJ2-2
d_call: TRBD1
cdr3_nt: TGTGCCAGCAGCTTAACCCGACAGGGGGTCGGGGAGCTGTTTTTT
cdr3_aa: CASSLTRQGVGELFF

v_call: TRBV10-1
clone_size: .
j_call: TRBJ2-1
d_call: TRBD2
cdr3_nt: TGCGCCAGCAGTGGGTCTCTCGACTGTGCGGGAGACTTGGATGAGCAGTTCTTC
cdr3_aa: CASSGSLDCAGDLDEQFF

v_call: TRBV6-2/TRBV6-3
clone_size: .
j_call: TRBJ1-5
d_call: TRBD1
cdr3_nt: TGTGCCAGCAGTTCATTGGGACAGGGGTGGAAGCCCCAGCATTTT
cdr3_aa: CASSSLGQGWKPQHF

v_call: TRBV5-4
clone_size: .
j_call: TRBJ1-5
d_call: .
cdr3_nt: TGTGCCAGCAGCTTGGAACCGGGACTGATGAATCAGCCCCAGCATTTT
cdr3_aa: CASSLEPGLMNQPQHF

v_call: TRBV5-1
clone_size: .
j_call: TRBJ2-2
d_call: .
cdr3_nt: TGCGCCAGCAGCTTGGGAACGGGGATCGACACCGGGGAGCTGTTTTTT
cdr3_aa: CASSLGTGIDTGELFF

v_call: TRBV9
clone_size: .
j_call: TRBJ1-5
d_call: TRBD1
cdr3_nt: TGTGCCAGCAGCGTAGAGGGACAGGGGAGGCCCGGGTCTCAGCCCCAGCATTTT
cdr3_aa: CASSVEGQGRPGSQPQHF

v_call: TRBV6-1
clone_size: .
j_call: TRBJ1-4
d_call: TRBD1
cdr3_nt: TGTGCCAGCAGTGAAGGACAGGGGTTAGGAGAAAAACTGTTTTTT
cdr3_aa: CASSEGQGLGEKLFF

v_call: TRBV24-1
clone_size: .
j_call: TRBJ1-1
d_call: .
cdr3_nt: TGTGCCACCAGTGATCGGGACGGGGGGGTTAAAGCTTTCTTT
cdr3_aa: CATSDRDGGVKAFF

v_call: TRBV5-4
clone_size: .
j_call: TRBJ2-5
d_call: .
cdr3_nt: TGTGCCAGCAGTCGGGACATCAACCGAGTGGAGACCCAGTACTTC
cdr3_aa: CASSRDINRVETQYF

v_call: TRBV5-3
clone_size: .
j_call: TRBJ1-5
d_call: .
cdr3_nt: TGTGCCAGAAGCTTGGTTGTCCGCCGGGAACATAGCAATCAGCCCCAGCATTTT
cdr3_aa: CARSLVVRREHSNQPQHF

v_call: TRBV29-1
clone_size: .
j_call: TRBJ2-2
d_call: .
cdr3_nt: TGCAGCGTCCGCGCTACTAGTGGCGGGGAGTGGTTTTTT
cdr3_aa: CSVRATSGGEWFF

v_call: TRBV5-1
clone_size: .
j_call: TRBJ2-5
d_call: TRBD2
cdr3_nt: TGCGCCAGCAGCGGAGGACTAGCGGTGGAGACCCAGTACTTC
cdr3_aa: CASSGGLAVETQYF

v_call: TRBV15
clone_size: .
j_call: TRBJ2-5
d_call: .
cdr3_nt: TGTGCCACCAGCAGATGGGGGGAGGAAGAGACCCAGTACTTC
cdr3_aa: CATSRWGEEETQYF

v_call: TRBV7-2
clone_size: .
j_call: TRBJ2-1
d_call: TRBD2
cdr3_nt: TGTGCCAGCAGCTTCTTTAGGTCTAGCGGGGTCAATGAGCAGTTCTTC
cdr3_aa: CASSFFRSSGVNEQFF

v_call: TRBV6-1
clone_size: .
j_call: TRBJ1-5
d_call: TRBD1
cdr3_nt: TGTGCCAGCAGTGTTAGTCCTGACAGGGTCAATCAGCCCCAGCATTTT
cdr3_aa: CASSVSPDRVNQPQHF